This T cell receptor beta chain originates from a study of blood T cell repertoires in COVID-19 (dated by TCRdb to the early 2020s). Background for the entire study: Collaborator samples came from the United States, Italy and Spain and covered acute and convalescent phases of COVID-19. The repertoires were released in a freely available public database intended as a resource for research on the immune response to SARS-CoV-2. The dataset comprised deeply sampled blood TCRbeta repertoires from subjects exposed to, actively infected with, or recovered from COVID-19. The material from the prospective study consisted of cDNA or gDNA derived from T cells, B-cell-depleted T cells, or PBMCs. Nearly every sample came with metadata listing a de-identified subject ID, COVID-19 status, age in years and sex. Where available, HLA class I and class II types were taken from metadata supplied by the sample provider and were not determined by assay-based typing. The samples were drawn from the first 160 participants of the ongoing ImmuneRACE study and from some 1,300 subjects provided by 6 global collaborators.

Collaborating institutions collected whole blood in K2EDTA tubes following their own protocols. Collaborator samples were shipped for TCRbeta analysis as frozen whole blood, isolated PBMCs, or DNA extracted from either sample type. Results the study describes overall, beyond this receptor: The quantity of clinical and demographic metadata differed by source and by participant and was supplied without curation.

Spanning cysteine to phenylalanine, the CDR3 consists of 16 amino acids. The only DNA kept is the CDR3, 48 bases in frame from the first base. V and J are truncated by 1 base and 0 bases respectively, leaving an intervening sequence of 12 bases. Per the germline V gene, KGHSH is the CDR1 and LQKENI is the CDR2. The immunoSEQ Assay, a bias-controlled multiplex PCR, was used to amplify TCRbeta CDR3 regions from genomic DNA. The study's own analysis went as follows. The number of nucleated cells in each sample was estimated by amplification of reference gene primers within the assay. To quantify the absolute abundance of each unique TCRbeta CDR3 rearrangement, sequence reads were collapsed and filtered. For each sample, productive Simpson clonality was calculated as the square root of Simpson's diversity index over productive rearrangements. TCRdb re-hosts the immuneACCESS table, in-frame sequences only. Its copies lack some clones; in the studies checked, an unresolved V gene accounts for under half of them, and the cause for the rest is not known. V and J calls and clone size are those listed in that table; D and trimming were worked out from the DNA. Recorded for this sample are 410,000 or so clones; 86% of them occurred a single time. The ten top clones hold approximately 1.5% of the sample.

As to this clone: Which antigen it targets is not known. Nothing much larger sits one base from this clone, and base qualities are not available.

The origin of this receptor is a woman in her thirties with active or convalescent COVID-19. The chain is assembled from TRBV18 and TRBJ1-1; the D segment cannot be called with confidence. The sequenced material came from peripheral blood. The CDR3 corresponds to CASSPLLREVNTEAFF. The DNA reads TGTGCCAGCTCACCACTATTAAGGGAGGTGAACACTGAAGCTTTCTTT.